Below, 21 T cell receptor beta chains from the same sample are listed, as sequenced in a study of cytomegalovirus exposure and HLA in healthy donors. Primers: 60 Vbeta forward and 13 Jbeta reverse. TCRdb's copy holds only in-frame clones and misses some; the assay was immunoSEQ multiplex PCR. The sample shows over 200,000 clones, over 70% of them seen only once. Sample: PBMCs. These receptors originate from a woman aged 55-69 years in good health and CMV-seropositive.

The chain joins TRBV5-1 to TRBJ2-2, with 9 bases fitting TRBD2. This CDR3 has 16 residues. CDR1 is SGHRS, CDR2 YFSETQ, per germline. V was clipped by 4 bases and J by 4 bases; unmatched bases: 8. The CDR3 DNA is TGCGCCAGCAGCCTATCGACTAGCGGAGTCACCGGGGAGCTGTTTTTT. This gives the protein CASSLSTSGVTGELFF.

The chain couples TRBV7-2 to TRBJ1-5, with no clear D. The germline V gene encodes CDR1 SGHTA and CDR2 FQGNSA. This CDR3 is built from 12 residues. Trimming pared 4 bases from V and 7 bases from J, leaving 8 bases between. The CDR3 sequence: CASSSQFQPQHF. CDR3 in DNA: TGTGCCAGCAGCTCCCAATTCCAGCCCCAGCATTTT.

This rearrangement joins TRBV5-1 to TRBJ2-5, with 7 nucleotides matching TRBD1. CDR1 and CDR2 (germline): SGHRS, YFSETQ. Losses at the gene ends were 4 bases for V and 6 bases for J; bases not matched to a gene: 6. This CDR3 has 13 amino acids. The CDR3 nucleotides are TGCGCCAGCAGCGTGGGACAGACGAAGACCCAGTACTTC. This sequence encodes CASSVGQTKTQYF.

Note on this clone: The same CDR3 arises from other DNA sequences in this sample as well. CDR3 loop: CASSFTGTDTQYF. CDR3 coding DNA: TGTGCCAGCAGCTTCACTGGCACAGATACGCAGTATTTT. The rearrangement uses TRBV7-9 and TRBJ2-3; D is unresolved. V lost 3 bases and J 1 base, leaving 5 bases between the germline ends. Germline CDR1 is SEHNR and CDR2 is FQNEAQ (reference sequence). The CDR3 consists of 13 residues.

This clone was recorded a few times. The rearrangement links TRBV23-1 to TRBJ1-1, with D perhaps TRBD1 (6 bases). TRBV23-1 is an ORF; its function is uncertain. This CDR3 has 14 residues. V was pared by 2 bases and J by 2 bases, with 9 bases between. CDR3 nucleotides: TGCGCCAGCAGTCAACGGGACAAAAACACTGAAGCTTTCTTT. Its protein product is CASSQRDKNTEAFF.

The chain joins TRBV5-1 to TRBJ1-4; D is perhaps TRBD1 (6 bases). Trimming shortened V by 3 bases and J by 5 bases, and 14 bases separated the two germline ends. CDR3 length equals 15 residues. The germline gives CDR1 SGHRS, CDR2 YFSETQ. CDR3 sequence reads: CASSYLQGTNEKLFF. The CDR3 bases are TGCGCCAGCAGCTACTTACAGGGAACGAATGAAAAACTGTTTTTT.

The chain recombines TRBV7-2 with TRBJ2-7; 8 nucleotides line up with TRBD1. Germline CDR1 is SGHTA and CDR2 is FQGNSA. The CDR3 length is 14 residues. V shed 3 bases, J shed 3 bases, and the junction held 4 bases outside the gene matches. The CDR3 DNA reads TGTGCCAGCAGCTTGGGGACAGGCTACTACGAGCAGTACTTC. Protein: CASSLGTGYYEQYF.

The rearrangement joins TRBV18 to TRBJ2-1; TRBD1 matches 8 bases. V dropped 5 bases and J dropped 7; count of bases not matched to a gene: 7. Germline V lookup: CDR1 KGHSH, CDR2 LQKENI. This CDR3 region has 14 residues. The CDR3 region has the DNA TGTGCCAGCTCATACGGGACAGGTTTGAATGAGCAGTTCTTC. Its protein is CASSYGTGLNEQFF.

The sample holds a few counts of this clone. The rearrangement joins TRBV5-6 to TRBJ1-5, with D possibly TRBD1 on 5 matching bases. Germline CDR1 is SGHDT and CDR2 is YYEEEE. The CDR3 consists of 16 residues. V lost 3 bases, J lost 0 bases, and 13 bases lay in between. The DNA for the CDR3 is TGTGCCAGCAGCTACGATGACAGATATAGCAATCAGCCCCAGCATTTT. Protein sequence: CASSYDDRYSNQPQHF.

As DNA, the CDR3 is TGTGCCAGCAGTTTCGCGACTAGCGGGCGGGATGAGCAGTTCTTC. Translating it yields CASSFATSGRDEQFF. The V call is TRBV27, the J call TRBJ2-1; 10 bases line up with TRBD2. Trimming cost V 3 bases and J 8 bases; bases outside gene matches: 7. The germline V gene encodes CDR1 MNHEY and CDR2 SMNVEV (reference sequence). The CDR3 totals 15 residues.

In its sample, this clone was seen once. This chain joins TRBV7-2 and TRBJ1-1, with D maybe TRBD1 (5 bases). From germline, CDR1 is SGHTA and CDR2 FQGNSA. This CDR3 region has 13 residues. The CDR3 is CVTAPGMNTEAFF. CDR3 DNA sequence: TGTGTCACGGCCCCAGGGATGAACACTGAAGCTTTCTTT.

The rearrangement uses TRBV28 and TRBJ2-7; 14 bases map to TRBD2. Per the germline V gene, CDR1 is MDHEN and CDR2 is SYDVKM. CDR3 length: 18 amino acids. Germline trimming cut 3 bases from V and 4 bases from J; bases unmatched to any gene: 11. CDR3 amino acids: CASSLLGGGTSGSYEQYF. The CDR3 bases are TGTGCCAGCAGTTTGCTGGGAGGGGGGACTAGCGGGAGTTACGAGCAGTACTTC.

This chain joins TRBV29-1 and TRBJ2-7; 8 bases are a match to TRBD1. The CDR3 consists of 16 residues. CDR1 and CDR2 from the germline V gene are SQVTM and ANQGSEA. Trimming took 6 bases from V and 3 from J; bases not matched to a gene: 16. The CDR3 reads CSVKGVGDRGRYEQYF. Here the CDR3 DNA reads TGCAGCGTGAAGGGCGTCGGTGACAGGGGTCGCTACGAGCAGTACTTC.

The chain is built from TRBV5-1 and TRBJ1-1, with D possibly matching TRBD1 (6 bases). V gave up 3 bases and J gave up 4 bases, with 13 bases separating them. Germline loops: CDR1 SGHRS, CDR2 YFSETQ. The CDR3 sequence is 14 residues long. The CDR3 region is CASSSLTGLTEAFF. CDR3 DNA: TGCGCCAGCAGCTCTCTCACAGGGCTCACTGAAGCTTTCTTT.

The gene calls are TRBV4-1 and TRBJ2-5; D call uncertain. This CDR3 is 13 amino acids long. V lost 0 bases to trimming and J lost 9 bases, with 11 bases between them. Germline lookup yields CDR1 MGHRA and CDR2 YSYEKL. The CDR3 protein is CASSQEAAGSQYF. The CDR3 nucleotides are TGCGCCAGCAGCCAAGAGGCGGCCGGATCCCAGTACTTC.

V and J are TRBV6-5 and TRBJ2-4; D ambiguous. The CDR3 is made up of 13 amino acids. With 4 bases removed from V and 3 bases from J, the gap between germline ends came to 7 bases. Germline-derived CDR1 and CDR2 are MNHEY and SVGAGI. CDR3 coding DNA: TGTGCCAGCAGTTCGTCAGGCAAAAACATTCAGTACTTC. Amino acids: CASSSSGKNIQYF.

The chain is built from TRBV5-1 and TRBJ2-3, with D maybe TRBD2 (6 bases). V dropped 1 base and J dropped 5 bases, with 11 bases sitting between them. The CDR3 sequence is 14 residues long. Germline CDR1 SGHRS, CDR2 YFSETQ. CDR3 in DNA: TGCGCCAGCAGCTTGTCCGGGAGTCGAGATACGCAGTATTTT. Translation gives CASSLSGSRDTQYF.

CDR3 sequence (DNA): TGTGCCAGCTCACTGTTTGCGGGCGAGAACACTGAAGCTTTCTTT. Its protein is CASSLFAGENTEAFF. The V gene is TRBV18, the J gene TRBJ1-1; D gene ambiguous. V gave up 4 bases and J gave up 1 base, with 13 bases separating them. Germline values: CDR1 KGHSH, CDR2 LQKENI. The length of the CDR3 is 15 residues.

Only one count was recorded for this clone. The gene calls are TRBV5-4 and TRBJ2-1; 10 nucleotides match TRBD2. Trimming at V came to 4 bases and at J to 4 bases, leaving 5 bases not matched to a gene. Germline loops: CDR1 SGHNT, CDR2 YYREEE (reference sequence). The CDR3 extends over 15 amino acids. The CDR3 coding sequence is TGTGCCAGCAGCCTGACTAGCGGGCCTTACAATGAGCAGTTCTTC. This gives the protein CASSLTSGPYNEQFF.

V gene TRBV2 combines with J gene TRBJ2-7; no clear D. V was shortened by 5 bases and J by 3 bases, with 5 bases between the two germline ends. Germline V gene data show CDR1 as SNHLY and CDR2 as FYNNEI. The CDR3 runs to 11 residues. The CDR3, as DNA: TGTGCCAGCAGTTCTTACTACGAGCAGTACTTC. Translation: CASSSYYEQYF.

This chain's CDR3 is CASSPALAASGEQFF. In nucleotides, the CDR3 is TGTGCCAGCTCACCTGCTCTAGCGGCTTCGGGTGAGCAGTTCTTC. The J gene is TRBJ2-1, the V gene TRBV18; TRBD2 agrees at 7 bases. Germline CDR1 and CDR2: KGHSH and LQKENI. This CDR3 has 15 amino acids. V gave up 3 bases and J gave up 9 bases; unmatched junction bases: 11. The complete variable domain, with remaining parts taken from reference TRBV18 and TRBJ2-1, reads NAGVMQNPRHLVRRRGQEARLRCSPMKGHSHVYWYRQLPEEGLKFMVYLQKENIIDESGMPKERFSAEFPKEGPSILRIQQVVRGDSAAYFCASSPALAASGEQFFGPGTRLTVL.